The TCR beta chain under discussion was sequenced for a study of cytomegalovirus exposure and HLA in healthy donors. Study as a whole: Earlier results showed approximately 110 million unique TCR beta sequences derived from approximately 180 million T cells. The study, taken as a whole, reports: Analysis was carried out at a later point, and it linked a missense DCLRE1C variant to TCR beta V- and J-gene trimming. Evidence from a later analysis indicated that most CMV-associated TCR beta chains looked HLA-restricted.

This clone was detected once. Its target is not known. It was with 60 Vbeta and 13 Jbeta primers that the PCR ran. TCRdb keeps only in-frame clones here, not all; method: immunoSEQ multiplex PCR. The sample lists some 130,000 clones, about 80% occurring once. This CDR3 contains 15 residues. Germline V gene lookup returns CDR1 GTSNPN and CDR2 SVGIG (reference sequence). V gave up 3 bases and J gave up 2 bases; unmatched junction bases: 6. The clonotype originates from a man aged 35 to 55 in good health and CMV-seronegative. Sequencing used PBMCs. The chain employs TRBV30 and TRBJ2-5; TRBD1 matches at 10 bases. In DNA form, the CDR3 reads TGTGCCTGGAGCCGGGACAGGGGACCACAAGAGACCCAGTACTTC. It encodes CAWSRDRGPQETQYF.